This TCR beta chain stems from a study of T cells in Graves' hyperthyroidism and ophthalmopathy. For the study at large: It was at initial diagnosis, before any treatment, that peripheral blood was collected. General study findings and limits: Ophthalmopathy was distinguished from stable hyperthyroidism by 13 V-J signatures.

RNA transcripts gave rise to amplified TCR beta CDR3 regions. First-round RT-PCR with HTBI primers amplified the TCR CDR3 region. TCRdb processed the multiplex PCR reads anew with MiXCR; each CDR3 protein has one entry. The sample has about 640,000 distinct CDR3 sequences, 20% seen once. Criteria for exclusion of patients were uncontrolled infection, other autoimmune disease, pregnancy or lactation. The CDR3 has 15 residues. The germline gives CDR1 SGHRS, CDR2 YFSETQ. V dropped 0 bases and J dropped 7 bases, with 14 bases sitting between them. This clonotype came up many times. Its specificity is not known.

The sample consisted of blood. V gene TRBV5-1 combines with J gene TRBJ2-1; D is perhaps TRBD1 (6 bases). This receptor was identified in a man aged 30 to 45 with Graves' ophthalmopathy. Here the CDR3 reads CASSLGRDTANEQFF. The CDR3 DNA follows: TGCGCCAGCAGCTTGGGTCGGGACACCGCGAATGAGCAGTTCTTC.